This T cell receptor (beta chain) was sequenced for a study of blood T cell dynamics during melanoma immunotherapy. General observations from the study: It remained unknown if the driving T cell clones were melanoma-specific.

Time point reported: pre-treatment baseline. At 12 weeks after first infusion, RECIST 1.1 defined response for most patients. With regard to this clone: Antigen: not known.

The method was immunoSEQ multiplex PCR; TCRdb's version includes in-frame clones alone and lacks a portion of them. The sample shows around 15,000 clones, around 85% of them seen only once. The length of the CDR3 is 16 residues. Germline V gene data show CDR1 as SGHTA and CDR2 as FQGTGA. V lost 4 bases and J 6 bases, leaving 18 bases between the germline ends. The clonotype was recovered from a human donor with melanoma. The chain has TRBV7-3 and TRBJ2-2; perhaps TRBD2 as D (5 bases). The source was blood, collected from a patient treated with checkpoint blockade. Here the CDR3 DNA reads TGTGCCAGCAGCTCAAAAGGGTCGGGGATTGCCGGGGAGCTGTTTTTT. Its protein product is CASSSKGSGIAGELFF.